This T cell receptor beta chain comes out of a study of identical twins. General study findings and limits: Among out-of-frame alpha sequences shared by twins, low generation probability occurred in excess. Models predicted less out-of-frame TCR alpha sharing in monozygotic twins than was found.

About this clonotype: Its antigen is unidentified.

TCRdb passed the 5' RACE reads through MiXCR, listing each CDR3 protein once. This sample has about 240,000 distinct CDR3 sequences; roughly 7.5% occur once, and the top ten carry roughly 5.4%. Germline assignment: CDR1 MNHNS and CDR2 SASEGT. V was trimmed by 6 bases and J by 2 bases, leaving 4 bases between them. This CDR3 is built from 11 residues. These data were also filed under a second study, of yellow fever vaccine responses in identical twins.

The V and J genes are TRBV6-1 and TRBJ1-2, with D unclear. The sample comprised CD8+ T cells sorted from blood. This receptor was identified in a woman between 18 and 29 years old in good health. CDR3 sequence reads: CASRWNYGYTF. The DNA for the CDR3 is TGTGCCAGCAGGTGGAACTATGGCTACACCTTC.